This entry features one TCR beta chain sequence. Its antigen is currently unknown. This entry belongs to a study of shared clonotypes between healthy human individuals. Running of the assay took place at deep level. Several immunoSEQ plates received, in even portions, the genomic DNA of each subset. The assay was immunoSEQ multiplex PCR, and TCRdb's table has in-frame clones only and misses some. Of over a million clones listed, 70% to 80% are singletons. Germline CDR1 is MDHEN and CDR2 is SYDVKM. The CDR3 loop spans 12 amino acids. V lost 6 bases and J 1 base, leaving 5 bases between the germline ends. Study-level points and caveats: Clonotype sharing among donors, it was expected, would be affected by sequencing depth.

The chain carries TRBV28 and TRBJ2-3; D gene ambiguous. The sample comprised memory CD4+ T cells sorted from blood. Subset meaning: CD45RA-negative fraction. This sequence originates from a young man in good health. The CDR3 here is CASSQGTDTQYF. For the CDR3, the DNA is TGTGCCAGCAGCCAGGGCACAGATACGCAGTATTTT.